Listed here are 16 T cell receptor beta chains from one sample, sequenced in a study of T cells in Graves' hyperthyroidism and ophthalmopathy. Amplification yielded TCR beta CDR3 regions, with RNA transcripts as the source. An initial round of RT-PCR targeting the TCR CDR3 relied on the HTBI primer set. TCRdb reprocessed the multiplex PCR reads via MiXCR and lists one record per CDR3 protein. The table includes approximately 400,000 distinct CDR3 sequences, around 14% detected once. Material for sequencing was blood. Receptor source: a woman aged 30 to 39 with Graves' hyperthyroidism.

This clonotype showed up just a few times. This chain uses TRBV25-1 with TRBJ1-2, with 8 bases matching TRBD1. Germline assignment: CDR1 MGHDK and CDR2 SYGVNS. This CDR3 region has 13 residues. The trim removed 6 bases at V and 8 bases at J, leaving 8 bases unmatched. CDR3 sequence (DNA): TGTGCCAGCAGCCACATGACAGGGGACGGCTACACCTTC. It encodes CASSHMTGDGYTF.

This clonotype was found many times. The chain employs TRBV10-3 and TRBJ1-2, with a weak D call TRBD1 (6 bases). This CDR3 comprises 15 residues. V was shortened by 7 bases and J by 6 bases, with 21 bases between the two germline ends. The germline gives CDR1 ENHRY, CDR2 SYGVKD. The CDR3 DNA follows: TGTGCCATCAAGCTCCACCCGACAGGTGACGATGGCTACACCTTC. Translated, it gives CAIKLHPTGDDGYTF.

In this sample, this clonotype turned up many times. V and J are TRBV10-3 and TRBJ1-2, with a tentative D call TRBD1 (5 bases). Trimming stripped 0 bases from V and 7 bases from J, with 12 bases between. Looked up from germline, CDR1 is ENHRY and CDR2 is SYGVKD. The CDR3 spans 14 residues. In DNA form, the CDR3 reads TGTGCCATCAGTGAGTCGCCAAGGGACGGTGGCTACACCTTC. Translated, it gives CAISESPRDGGYTF.

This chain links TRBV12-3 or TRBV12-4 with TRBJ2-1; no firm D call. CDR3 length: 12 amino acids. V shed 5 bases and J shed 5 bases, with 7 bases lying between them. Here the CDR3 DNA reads TGTGCCAGCAGTCTCACTCACAATGAGCAGTTCTTC. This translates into CASSLTHNEQFF.

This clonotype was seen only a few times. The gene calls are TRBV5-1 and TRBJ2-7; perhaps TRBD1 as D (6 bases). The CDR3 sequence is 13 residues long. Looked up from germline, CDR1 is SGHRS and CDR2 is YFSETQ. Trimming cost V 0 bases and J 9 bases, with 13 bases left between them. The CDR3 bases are TGCGCCAGCAGCTTGGGGACAGAGGTTCGGCAGTACTTC. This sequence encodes CASSLGTEVRQYF.

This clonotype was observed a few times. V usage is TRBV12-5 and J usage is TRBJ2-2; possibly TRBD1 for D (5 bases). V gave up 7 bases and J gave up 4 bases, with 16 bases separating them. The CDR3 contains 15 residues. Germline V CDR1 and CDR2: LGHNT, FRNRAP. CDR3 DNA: TGTGCTAGTGCCGAGACAGCAAGCCTCACCGGGGAGCTGTTTTTT. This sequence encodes CASAETASLTGELFF.

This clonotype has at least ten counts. This CDR3 is CASSPTSGHSYEQYF. The CDR3 nucleotides read TGTGCCAGCTCACCGACTAGCGGCCACTCCTACGAGCAGTACTTC. The rearrangement links TRBV18 to TRBJ2-7, with 9 bases matching TRBD2. CDR1 and CDR2 from the germline V gene are KGHSH and LQKENI. V was pared by 3 bases and J by 0 bases, with 3 bases of the junction left unmatched. The CDR3 runs 15 residues.

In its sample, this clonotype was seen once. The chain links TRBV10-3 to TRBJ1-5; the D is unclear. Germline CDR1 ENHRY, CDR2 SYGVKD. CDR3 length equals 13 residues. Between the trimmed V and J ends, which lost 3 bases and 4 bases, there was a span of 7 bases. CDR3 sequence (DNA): TGTGCCATCAGTGACATGAGTAATCAGCCCCAGCATTTT. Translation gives CAISDMSNQPQHF.

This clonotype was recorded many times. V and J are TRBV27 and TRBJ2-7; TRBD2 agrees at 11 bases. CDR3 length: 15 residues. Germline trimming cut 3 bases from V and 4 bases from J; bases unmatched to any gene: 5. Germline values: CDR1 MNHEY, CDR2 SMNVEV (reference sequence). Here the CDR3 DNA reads TGTGCCAGCAGTTTGGGGACTAGCGGATATTACGAGCAGTACTTC. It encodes CASSLGTSGYYEQYF.

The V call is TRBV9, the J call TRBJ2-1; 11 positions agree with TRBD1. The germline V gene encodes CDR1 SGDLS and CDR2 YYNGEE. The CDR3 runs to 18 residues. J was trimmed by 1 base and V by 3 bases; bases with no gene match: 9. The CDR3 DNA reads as TGTGCCAGCAGCGCCCCCCGGGACAGGGGGGGATCCTACAATGAGCAGTTCTTC. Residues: CASSAPRDRGGSYNEQFF.

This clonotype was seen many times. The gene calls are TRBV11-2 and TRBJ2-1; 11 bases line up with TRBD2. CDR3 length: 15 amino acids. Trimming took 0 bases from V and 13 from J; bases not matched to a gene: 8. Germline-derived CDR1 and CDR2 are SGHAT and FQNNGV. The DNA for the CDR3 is TGTGCCAGCAGCTTAGATAAACTAGCGGGAGTTAACCAGTTCTTC. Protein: CASSLDKLAGVNQFF. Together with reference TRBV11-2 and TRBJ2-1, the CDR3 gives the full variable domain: EAGVAQSPRYKIIEKRQSVAFWCNPISGHATLYWYQQILGQGPKLLIQFQNNGVVDDSQLPKDRFSAERLKGVDSTLKIQPAKLEDSAVYLCASSLDKLAGVNQFFGPGTRLTVL.

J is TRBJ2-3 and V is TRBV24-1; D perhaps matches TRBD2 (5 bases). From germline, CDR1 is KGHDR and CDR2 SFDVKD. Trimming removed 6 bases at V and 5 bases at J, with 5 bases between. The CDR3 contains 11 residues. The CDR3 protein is CATSSGDTQYF. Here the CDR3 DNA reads TGTGCCACCAGTAGCGGAGATACGCAGTATTTT.

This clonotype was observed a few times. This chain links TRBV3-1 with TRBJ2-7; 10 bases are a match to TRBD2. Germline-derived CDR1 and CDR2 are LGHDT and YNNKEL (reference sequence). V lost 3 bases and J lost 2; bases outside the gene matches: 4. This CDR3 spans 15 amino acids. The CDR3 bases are TGTGCCAGCAGCCAGAATCTAGCGGGAGCCTACGAGCAGTACTTC. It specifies CASSQNLAGAYEQYF.

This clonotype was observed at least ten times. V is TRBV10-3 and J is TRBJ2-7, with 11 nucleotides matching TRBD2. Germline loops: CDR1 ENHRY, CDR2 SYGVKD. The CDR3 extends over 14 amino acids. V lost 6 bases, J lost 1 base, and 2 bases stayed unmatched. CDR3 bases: TGTGCCATCAGGGGGACTAGCGGTTCCTACGAGCAGTACTTC. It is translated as CAIRGTSGSYEQYF.

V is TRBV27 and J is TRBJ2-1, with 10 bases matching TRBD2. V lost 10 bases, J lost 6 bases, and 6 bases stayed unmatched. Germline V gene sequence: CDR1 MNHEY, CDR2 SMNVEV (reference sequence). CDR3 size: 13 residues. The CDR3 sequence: CATRPSGSNEQFF. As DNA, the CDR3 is TGTGCCACCAGACCTAGCGGGAGCAATGAGCAGTTCTTC.

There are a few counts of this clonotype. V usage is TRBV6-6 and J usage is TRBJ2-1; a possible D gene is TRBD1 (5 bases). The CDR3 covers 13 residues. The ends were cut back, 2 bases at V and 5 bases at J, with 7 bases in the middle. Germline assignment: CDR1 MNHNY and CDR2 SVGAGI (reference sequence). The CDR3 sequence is CASSYARDNEQFF. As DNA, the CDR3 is TGTGCCAGCAGTTACGCCAGGGACAATGAGCAGTTCTTC.